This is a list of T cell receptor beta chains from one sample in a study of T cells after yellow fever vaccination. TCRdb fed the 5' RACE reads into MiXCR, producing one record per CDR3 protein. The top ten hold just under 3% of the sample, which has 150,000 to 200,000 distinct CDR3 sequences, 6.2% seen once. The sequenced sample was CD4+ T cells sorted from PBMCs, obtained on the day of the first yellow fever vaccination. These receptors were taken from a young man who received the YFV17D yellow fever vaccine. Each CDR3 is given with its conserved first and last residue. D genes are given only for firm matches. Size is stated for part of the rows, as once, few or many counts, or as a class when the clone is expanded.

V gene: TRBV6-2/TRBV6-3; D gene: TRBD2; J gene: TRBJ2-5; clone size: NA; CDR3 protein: CASGLAKETQYF; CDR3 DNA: TGTGCCAGCGGACTAGCTAAAGAGACCCAGTACTTC
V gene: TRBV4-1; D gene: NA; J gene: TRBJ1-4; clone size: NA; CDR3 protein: CASSRVVGGTNEKLFF; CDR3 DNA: TGCGCCAGCAGCCGCGTCGTTGGGGGAACTAATGAAAAACTGTTTTTT
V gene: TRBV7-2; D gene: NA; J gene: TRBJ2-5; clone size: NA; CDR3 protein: CASSLRREETQYF; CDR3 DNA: TGTGCCAGCAGCTTACGGCGAGAAGAGACCCAGTACTTC
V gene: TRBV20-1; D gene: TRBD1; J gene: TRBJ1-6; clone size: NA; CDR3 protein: CSASEGATYNSPLHF; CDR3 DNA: TGCAGTGCTAGTGAGGGGGCTACTTATAATTCACCCCTCCACTTT
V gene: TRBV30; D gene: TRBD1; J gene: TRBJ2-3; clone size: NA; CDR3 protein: CAWSWDSRTTDTQYF; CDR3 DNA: TGTGCCTGGTCATGGGACAGCCGGACTACAGATACGCAGTATTTT
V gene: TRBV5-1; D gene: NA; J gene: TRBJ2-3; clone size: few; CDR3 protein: CASSTLYREEGPDTQYF; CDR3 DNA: TGCGCCAGCAGCACCCTATACAGGGAAGAAGGGCCAGATACGCAGTATTTT
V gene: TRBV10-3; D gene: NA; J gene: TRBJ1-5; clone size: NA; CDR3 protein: CAISVNGNNQPQHF; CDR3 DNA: TGTGCCATCAGCGTCAACGGGAACAATCAGCCCCAGCATTTT
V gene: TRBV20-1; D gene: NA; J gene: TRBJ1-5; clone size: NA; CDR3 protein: CSARSQGNQPQHF; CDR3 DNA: TGCAGTGCTAGAAGCCAGGGCAATCAGCCCCAGCATTTT
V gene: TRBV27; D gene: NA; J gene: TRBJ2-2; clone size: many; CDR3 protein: CASGLGELFF; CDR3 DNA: TGTGCCAGCGGGTTGGGGGAGCTGTTTTTT
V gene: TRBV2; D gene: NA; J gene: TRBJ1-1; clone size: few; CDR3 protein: CASIGAPGTEAFF; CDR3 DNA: TGTGCCAGCATCGGGGCTCCGGGCACTGAAGCTTTCTTT
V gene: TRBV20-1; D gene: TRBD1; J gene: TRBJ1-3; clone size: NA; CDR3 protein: CSAKAVGQGGNTIYF; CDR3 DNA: TGCAGTGCTAAAGCAGTGGGACAGGGGGGAAACACCATATATTTT
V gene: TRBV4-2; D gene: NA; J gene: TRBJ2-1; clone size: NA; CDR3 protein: CASSEGTSNEQFF; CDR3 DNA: TGTGCCAGCAGCGAGGGGACCTCAAATGAGCAGTTCTTC
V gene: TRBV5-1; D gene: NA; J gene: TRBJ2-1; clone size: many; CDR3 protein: CASRGTSNEQFF; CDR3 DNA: TGCGCCAGCAGGGGCACTAGCAATGAGCAGTTCTTC
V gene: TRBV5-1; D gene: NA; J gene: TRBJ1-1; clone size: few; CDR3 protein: CASSLSAGEWAEAFF; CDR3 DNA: TGCGCCAGCAGCTTGTCAGCAGGGGAATGGGCTGAAGCTTTCTTT
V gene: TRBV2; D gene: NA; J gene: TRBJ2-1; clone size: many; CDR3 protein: CASSVRGYNEQFF; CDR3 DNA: TGTGCCAGCAGTGTCAGGGGTTACAATGAGCAGTTCTTC
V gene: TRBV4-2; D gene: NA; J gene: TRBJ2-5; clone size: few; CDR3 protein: CASSQDLTTEQETQYF; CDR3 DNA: TGTGCCAGCAGCCAAGATTTGACGACGGAACAAGAGACCCAGTACTTC
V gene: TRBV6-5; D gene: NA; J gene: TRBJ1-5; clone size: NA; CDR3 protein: CASSYNRNQPQHF; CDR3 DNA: TGTGCCAGCAGTTACAACAGGAATCAGCCCCAGCATTTT
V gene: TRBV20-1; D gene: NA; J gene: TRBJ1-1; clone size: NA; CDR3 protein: CSAPRGVGNTEAFF; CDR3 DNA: TGCAGTGCCCCTAGAGGGGTCGGGAACACTGAAGCTTTCTTT
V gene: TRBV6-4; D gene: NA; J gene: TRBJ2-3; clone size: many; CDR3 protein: CASSDNDGSADTQYF; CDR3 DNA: TGTGCCAGCAGTGACAACGATGGTAGCGCAGATACGCAGTATTTT
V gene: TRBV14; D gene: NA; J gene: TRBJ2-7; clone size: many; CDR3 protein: CASSLAGTSYEQYF; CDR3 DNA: TGTGCCAGCAGCCTCGCCGGGACATCTTACGAGCAGTACTTC
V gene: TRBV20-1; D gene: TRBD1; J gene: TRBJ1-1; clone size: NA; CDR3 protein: CSAGDRTNTEAFF; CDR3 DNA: TGCAGTGCTGGGGACAGAACGAACACTGAAGCTTTCTTT
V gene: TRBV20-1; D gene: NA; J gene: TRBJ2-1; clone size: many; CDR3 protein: CSATSYNEQFF; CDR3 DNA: TGCAGTGCGACTTCCTACAATGAGCAGTTCTTC
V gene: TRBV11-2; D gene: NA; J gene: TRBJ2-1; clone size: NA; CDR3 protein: CASSARVQGGYEQFF; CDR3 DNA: TGTGCCAGCAGCGCCCGGGTACAGGGAGGTTATGAGCAGTTCTTC
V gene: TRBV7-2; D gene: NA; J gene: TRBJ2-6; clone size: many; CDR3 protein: CASSLQGPSGANVLTF; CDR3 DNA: TGTGCCAGCAGCTTACAGGGGCCCTCTGGGGCCAACGTCCTGACTTTC
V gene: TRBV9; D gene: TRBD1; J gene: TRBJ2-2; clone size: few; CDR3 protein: CASSPRQGPTGELFF; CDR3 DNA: TGTGCCAGCAGCCCGAGACAGGGACCGACCGGGGAGCTGTTTTTT
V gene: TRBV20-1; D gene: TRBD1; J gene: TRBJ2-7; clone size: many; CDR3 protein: CSASGTGKAYEQYF; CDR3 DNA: TGCAGTGCGTCCGGGACAGGGAAGGCCTACGAGCAGTACTTC
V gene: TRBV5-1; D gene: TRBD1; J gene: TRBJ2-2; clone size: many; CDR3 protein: CASSFAQGAGELFF; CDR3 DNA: TGCGCCAGCAGCTTCGCACAGGGGGCCGGGGAGCTGTTTTTT
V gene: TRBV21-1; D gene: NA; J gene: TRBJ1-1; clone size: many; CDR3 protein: CASSKGRGLNTEAFF; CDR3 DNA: TGTGCCAGCAGCAAAGGACGGGGGCTGAACACTGAAGCTTTCTTT
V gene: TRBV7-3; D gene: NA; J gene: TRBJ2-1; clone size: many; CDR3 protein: CASSLFEGSYNEQFF; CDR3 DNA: TGTGCCAGCAGCTTATTTGAGGGGAGCTACAATGAGCAGTTCTTC